This TCR beta chain was sequenced for a study of T cells in narcolepsy listed by TCRdb under 2018. Notes on the research overall: The study enrolled patients with narcolepsy type 1 or type 2 (NT1, NT2) together with healthy control donors. Autoreactive T cells targeting hypocretin neuron self-antigens (hypocretin, TRIB2) were sought in narcolepsy patients, and TCR Vbeta sequencing was used to track clonotypes in blood and CSF. What the study reported, not specific to this receptor: According to the report, autoreactive clonotypes were detected serially in the blood of the same patients and of different patients, but not in healthy controls. Patients and controls had comparable numbers of sequenced blood memory CD4+ clonotypes, averaging about 40,000 and 33,000, respectively. Certain blood memory CD4+ repertoires from patients and controls had no sequences that matched autoreactive T cell clones. HCRT-specific and TRIB2-specific autoreactive clonotypes were highlighted in plots that compared CD4+ T cell clonotypes in CSF versus blood from the same patient.

Memory CD4+ T cells were sorted ex vivo from peripheral blood of narcolepsy patients and healthy controls for TCR Vbeta sequencing. Measured from the cysteine to the phenylalanine, the CDR3 is 14 residues long. Only the CDR3 portion is preserved as DNA: 42 bases, with reading frame beginning at the first base. As encoded in the germline V gene, CDR1 is KGHSH while CDR2 is LQKENI. Trimming takes 3 bases from V and 4 bases from J, and the germline ends sit 12 bases apart. Libraries were prepared through the immunoSEQ multiplex PCR assay. The immuneACCESS repertoire file appears here via TCRdb, limited to in-frame rearrangements. These files lack a portion of the clones; in checked studies, under half of the deficit traces to unresolved V genes, and the cause of the others is not known. The sample table contains 25,000 to 35,000 clones; only one count was recorded for roughly four fifths of them. The ten largest clonotypes hold roughly 1% of the sample.

In the case of this clone: What this receptor recognizes is not known. No base qualities exist here, and no much larger clone lies one base off it.

Material for sequencing was CD45RA- memory CD4+ T cells from PBMCs. Interpreted using the paper, the cell subset or site label stands for: memory T cells sorted ex vivo from peripheral blood. This chain joins TRBV18 to TRBJ2-5; perhaps TRBD2 is the D gene, with 6 bases matching. The source of this sequence is a human donor with narcolepsy. The CDR3 protein sequence reads: CASSPSSGGETQYF. The nucleotide sequence reads as follows: TGTGCCAGCTCACCTTCGTCCGGGGGAGAGACCCAGTACTTC.